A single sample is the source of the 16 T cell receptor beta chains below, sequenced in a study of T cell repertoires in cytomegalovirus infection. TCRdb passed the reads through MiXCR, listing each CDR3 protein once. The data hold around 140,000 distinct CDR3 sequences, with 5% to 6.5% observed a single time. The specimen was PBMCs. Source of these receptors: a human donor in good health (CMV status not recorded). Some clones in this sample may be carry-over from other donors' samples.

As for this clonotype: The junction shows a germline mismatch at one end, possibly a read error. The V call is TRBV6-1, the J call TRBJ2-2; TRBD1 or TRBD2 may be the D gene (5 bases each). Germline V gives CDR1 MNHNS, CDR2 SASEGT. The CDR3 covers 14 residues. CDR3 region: CASRVGFNTGALFF. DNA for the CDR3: TGTGCCAGCAGAGTAGGGTTCAACACCGGGGCGCTGTTTTTT.

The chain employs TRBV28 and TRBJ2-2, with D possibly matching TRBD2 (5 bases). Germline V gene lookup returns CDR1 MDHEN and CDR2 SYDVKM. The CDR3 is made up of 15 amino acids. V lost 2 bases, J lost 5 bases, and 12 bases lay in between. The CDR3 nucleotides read TGTGCCAGCAGTTTACGGCCTACGGGGACCGGGGAGCTGTTTTTT. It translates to CASSLRPTGTGELFF.

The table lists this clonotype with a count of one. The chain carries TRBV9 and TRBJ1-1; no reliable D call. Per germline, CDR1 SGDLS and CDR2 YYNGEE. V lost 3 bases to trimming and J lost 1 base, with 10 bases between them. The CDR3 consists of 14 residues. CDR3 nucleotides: TGTGCCAGCAGCGCCCCGTTTGGGAACACTGAAGCTTTCTTT. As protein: CASSAPFGNTEAFF.

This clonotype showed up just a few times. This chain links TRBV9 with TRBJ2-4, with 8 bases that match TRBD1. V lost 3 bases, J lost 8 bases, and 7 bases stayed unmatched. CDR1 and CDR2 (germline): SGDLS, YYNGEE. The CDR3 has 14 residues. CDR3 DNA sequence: TGTGCCAGCAGCGCGACAGGGGTAGGGGACATTCAGTACTTC. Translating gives CASSATGVGDIQYF.

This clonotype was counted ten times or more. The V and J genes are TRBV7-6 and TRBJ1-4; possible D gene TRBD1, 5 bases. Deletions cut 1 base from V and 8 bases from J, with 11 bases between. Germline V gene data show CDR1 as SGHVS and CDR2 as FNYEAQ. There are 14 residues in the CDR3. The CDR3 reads CASSLGGEGEKLFF. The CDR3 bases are TGTGCCAGCAGCTTAGGAGGGGAGGGAGAAAAACTGTTTTTT. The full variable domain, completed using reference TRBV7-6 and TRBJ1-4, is GAGVSQSPRYKVTKRGQDVALRCDPISGHVSLYWYRQALGQGPEFLTYFNYEAQQDKSGLPNDRFSAERPEGSISTLTIQRTEQRDSAMYRCASSLGGEGEKLFFGSGTQLSVL.

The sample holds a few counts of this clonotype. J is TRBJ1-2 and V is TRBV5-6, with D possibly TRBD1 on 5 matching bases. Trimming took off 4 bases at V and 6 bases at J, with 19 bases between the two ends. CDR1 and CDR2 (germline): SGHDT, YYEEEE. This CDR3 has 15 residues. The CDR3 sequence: CASSLPAGGGHGYTF. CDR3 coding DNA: TGTGCCAGCAGCCTACCGGCGGGGGGAGGTCATGGCTACACCTTC.

This CDR3 reads CASSYSGNQETQYF. CDR3 DNA: TGTGCCAGCAGTTACAGCGGTAACCAAGAGACCCAGTACTTC. The chain links TRBV7-3 to TRBJ2-5; tentatively, D is TRBD2 (5 bases). CDR3 length: 14 amino acids. Germline loops: CDR1 SGHTA, CDR2 FQGTGA. Trimming pared 6 bases from V and 0 bases from J, leaving 11 bases between. Supplemented by reference TRBV7-3 and TRBJ2-5, the full variable domain reads GAGVSQTPSNKVTEKGKYVELRCDPISGHTALYWYRQSLGQGPEFLIYFQGTGAADDSGLPNDRFFAVRPEGSVSTLKIQRTERGDSAVYLCASSYSGNQETQYFGPGTRLLVL.

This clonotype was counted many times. The CDR3 region is CASSPTGNGNEKLFF. DNA for the CDR3: TGTGCCAGCAGTCCAACAGGAAACGGTAATGAAAAACTGTTTTTT. The J gene is TRBJ1-4, the V gene TRBV28, with D tentatively TRBD1 (5 bases). The ends were cut back, 5 bases at V and 4 bases at J, with 14 bases in the middle. The CDR3 sequence is 15 residues long. Per the germline V gene, CDR1 is MDHEN and CDR2 is SYDVKM.

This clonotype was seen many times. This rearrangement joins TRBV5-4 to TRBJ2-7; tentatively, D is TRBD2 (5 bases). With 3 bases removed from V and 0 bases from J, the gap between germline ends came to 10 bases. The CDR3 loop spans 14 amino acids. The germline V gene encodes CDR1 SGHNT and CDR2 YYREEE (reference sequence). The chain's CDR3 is CASSSLGSSYEQYF. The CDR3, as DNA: TGTGCCAGCAGCTCCTTGGGGAGCTCCTACGAGCAGTACTTC.

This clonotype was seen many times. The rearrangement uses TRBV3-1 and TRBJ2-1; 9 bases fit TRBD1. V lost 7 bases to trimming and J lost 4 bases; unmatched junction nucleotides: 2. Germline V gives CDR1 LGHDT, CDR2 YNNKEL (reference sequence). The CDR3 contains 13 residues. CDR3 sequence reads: CASNGQGYNEQFF. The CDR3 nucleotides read TGTGCCAGCAACGGACAGGGGTACAATGAGCAGTTCTTC.

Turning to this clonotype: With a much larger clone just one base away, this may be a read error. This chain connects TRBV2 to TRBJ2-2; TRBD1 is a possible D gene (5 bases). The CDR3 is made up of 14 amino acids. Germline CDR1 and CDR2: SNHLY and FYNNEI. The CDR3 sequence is CASSADTNTRELFF. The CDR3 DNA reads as TGTGCCAGCAGTGCGGACACTAACACCCGGGAGCTGTTTTTT.

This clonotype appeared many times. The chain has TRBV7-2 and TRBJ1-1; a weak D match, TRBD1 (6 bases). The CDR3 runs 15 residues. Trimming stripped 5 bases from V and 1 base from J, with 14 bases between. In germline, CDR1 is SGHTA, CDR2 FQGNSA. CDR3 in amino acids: CASSPLDSWNTEAFF. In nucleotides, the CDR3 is TGTGCCAGCAGCCCCCTGGACAGCTGGAACACTGAAGCTTTCTTT. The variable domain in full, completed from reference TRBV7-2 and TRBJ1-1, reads GAGVSQSPSNKVTEKGKDVELRCDPISGHTALYWYRQSLGQGLEFLIYFQGNSAPDKSGLPSDRFSAERTGGSVSTLTIQRTQQEDSAVYLCASSPLDSWNTEAFFGQGTRLTVV.

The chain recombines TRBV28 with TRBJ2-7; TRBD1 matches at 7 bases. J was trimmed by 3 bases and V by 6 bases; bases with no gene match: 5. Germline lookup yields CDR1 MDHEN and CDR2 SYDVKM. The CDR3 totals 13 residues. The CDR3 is CASRNRGGYEQYF. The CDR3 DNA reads TGTGCCAGCAGAAACAGGGGCGGCTACGAGCAGTACTTC.

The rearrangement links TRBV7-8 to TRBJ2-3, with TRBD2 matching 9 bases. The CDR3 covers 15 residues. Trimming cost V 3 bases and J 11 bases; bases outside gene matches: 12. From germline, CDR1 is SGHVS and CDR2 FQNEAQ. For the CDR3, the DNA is TGTGCCAGCAGCTTGTTTAGCGGGGGAGCCGGGAGGCAGTATTTT. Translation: CASSLFSGGAGRQYF.

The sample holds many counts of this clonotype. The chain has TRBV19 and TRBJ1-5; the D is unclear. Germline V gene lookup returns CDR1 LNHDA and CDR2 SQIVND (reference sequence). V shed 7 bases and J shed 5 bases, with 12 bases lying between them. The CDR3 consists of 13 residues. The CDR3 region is CASTGLRDQPQHF. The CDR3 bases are TGTGCCAGTACTGGACTGCGAGATCAGCCCCAGCATTTT.

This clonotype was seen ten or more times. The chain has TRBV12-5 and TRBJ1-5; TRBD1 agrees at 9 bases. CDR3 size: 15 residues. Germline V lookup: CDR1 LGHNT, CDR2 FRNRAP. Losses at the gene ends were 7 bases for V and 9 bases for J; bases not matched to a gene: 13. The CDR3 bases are TGTGCTAGTGCCCCGGGACAGGGAACGTCGGGGCCCCAGCATTTT. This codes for CASAPGQGTSGPQHF.